The 18 T cell receptor beta chains in this list originate from one sample, sequenced in a study of T-cell reconstitution after alpha-beta-depleted transplantation in children. The TCRbeta library incorporated unique molecular identifiers. TCRdb ran MiXCR on the PCR reads and lists one entry per CDR3 protein. The sample holds hundreds of thousands of distinct CDR3 sequences, roughly a tenth seen once. The sequenced sample was PBMCs from the stem cell graft donor, obtained from the stem cell graft. All receptors come from a human donor who donated a stem cell graft to a child with acute myeloid leukemia.

The V and J genes are TRBV6-1 and TRBJ2-3; D uncertain. Germline V gene lookup returns CDR1 MNHNS and CDR2 SASEGT. The length of the CDR3 is 12 residues. Between the trimmed V and J ends, which lost 2 bases and 11 bases, there was a span of 11 bases. The DNA of the CDR3 is TGTGCCAGCAGTGAAAAGTCGGTGGTGCAGTATTTT. Residues: CASSEKSVVQYF.

In its sample, this clonotype was seen a few times. The chain uses TRBV20-1 and TRBJ2-7, with D possibly TRBD1 on 6 matching bases. Germline CDR1 is DFQATT and CDR2 is SNEGSKA (reference sequence). The CDR3 loop spans 12 amino acids. V lost 5 bases and J lost 1, with 9 bases in between. The CDR3: CSAVRGSYEQYF. The CDR3 DNA follows: TGCAGTGCTGTCAGGGGATCCTACGAGCAGTACTTC.

This clonotype was counted at least ten times. The CDR3 loop reads CSAVTGNIQYF. The CDR3 coding sequence is TGCAGTGCTGTCACGGGTAACATTCAGTACTTC. The rearrangement links TRBV20-1 to TRBJ2-4, with D unclear. Germline-derived CDR1 and CDR2 are DFQATT and SNEGSKA (reference sequence). V lost 5 bases to trimming and J lost 7 bases, with 9 bases between them. CDR3 length: 11 residues.

This clonotype was seen only a few times. The chain recombines TRBV7-2 with TRBJ2-3; unclear D gene. Trimming removed 4 bases from V and 3 bases from J, with 11 bases in between. CDR1 is SGHTA and CDR2 is FQGNSA in the germline V gene. This CDR3 has 14 residues. CDR3 coding DNA: TGTGCCAGCAGCTCTCTGGGGTTTACAGATACGCAGTATTTT. Translated, it gives CASSSLGFTDTQYF.

This clonotype has only a few counts. This sequence joins TRBV11-1 and TRBJ2-7; 10 bases line up with TRBD1. Germline values: CDR1 SGHAT, CDR2 FQDESV (reference sequence). The length of the CDR3 is 15 residues. Trimming removed 5 bases from V and 3 bases from J; junction bases left unmatched: 7. The CDR3, as DNA: TGTGCCAGCAGCGCCTTTGGGACAGGGGACTACGAGCAGTACTTC. Translated, it gives CASSAFGTGDYEQYF.

Many counts were recorded for this clonotype. The V call is TRBV7-2, the J call TRBJ2-3; 14 bases are shared with TRBD2. V trimming: 1 base; J trimming: 6 bases; junction bases outside the gene matches: 3. The CDR3 contains 16 residues. In germline, CDR1 is SGHTA, CDR2 FQGNSA. The CDR3 protein is CASSLGTSGRLDTQYF. DNA of the CDR3: TGTGCCAGCAGCTTAGGGACTAGCGGGAGGTTGGATACGCAGTATTTT.

This clonotype was found many times. The chain has TRBV9 and TRBJ1-2, with D hard to call. The CDR3 spans 14 residues. Deletions cut 0 bases from V and 5 bases from J, with 11 bases between. Germline lookup yields CDR1 SGDLS and CDR2 YYNGEE. The CDR3 region has the DNA TGTGCCAGCAGCGTAGAAGGTTTGGGGTATGGCTACACCTTC. Translating gives CASSVEGLGYGYTF.

Many counts were recorded for this clonotype. CDR3 sequence reads: CSASFIDTQYF. Here the CDR3 DNA reads TGCAGTGCTTCCTTCATCGATACGCAGTATTTT. The rearrangement links TRBV20-1 to TRBJ2-3; D not resolved. Trimming took off 5 bases at V and 6 bases at J, with 9 bases between the two ends. Germline V gene sequence: CDR1 DFQATT, CDR2 SNEGSKA (reference sequence). The CDR3 runs 11 residues.

The rearrangement joins TRBV20-1 to TRBJ2-1; TRBD2 aligns across 16 bases. The V segment lost 5 bases and the J segment 7 bases; nucleotides outside the gene matches: 11. The length of the CDR3 is 17 residues. The germline V gene has CDR1 DFQATT and CDR2 SNEGSKA (reference sequence). The CDR3 region is CSAEFPGLAGGANEQFF. DNA for the CDR3: TGCAGTGCTGAGTTCCCGGGACTAGCGGGAGGGGCGAATGAGCAGTTCTTC.

The CDR3 here is CSARDREGSYNEQFF. The CDR3 bases are TGCAGTGCTAGAGATCGCGAAGGCTCCTACAATGAGCAGTTCTTC. The chain uses TRBV20-1 and TRBJ2-1; unclear D gene. The CDR3 sequence is 15 residues long. CDR1 and CDR2 from the germline V gene are DFQATT and SNEGSKA (reference sequence). V was pared by 0 bases and J by 0 bases, with 9 bases between.

This clonotype was recorded a few times. CDR3 amino acids: CASSTPGKGYGYTF. The CDR3 nucleotides are TGTGCCAGCAGTACCCCAGGGAAGGGGTATGGCTACACCTTC. The rearrangement joins TRBV28 to TRBJ1-2; weak D call: TRBD1 (5 bases). V was shortened by 5 bases and J by 5 bases, with 15 bases between the two germline ends. Per the germline V gene, CDR1 is MDHEN and CDR2 is SYDVKM. The CDR3 runs to 14 residues.

About this clonotype itself: A much larger clone sits a single nucleotide away, making a read error possible. It is likely a read error, because the conserved phenylalanine at the end of the CDR3 is missing. The chain is built from TRBV29-1 and TRBJ1-5, with TRBD1 identical over 7 bases. V shed 4 bases, J shed 1 base, and the junction held 1 base outside the gene matches. The CDR3 length is 13 residues. Germline V gene lookup returns CDR1 SQVTM and CDR2 ANQGSEA. The CDR3 sequence is CSVAGQSNQPQHC. CDR3 nucleotides: TGCAGCGTTGCGGGACAGAGCAATCAGCCCCAGCATTGT.

The V and J genes are TRBV30 and TRBJ2-7; D perhaps matches TRBD1 (5 bases). V was shortened by 2 bases and J by 4 bases, with 9 bases between the two germline ends. The germline CDR1 and CDR2 sequences are GTSNPN and SVGIG (reference sequence). CDR3 size: 12 residues. The CDR3 spells CAWSPQGYEQYF. The DNA of the CDR3 is TGTGCCTGGAGTCCTCAGGGTTACGAGCAGTACTTC. Full variable domain (missing parts from reference TRBV30 and TRBJ2-7): SQTIHQWPATLVQPVGSPLSLECTVEGTSNPNLYWYRQAAGRGLQLLFYSVGIGQISSEVPQNLSASRPQDRQFILSSKKLLLSDSGFYLCAWSPQGYEQYFGPGTRLTVT.

The sample holds many counts of this clonotype. V is TRBV12-3 or TRBV12-4 and J is TRBJ1-5; a weak D match, TRBD1 (5 bases). The length of the CDR3 is 15 residues. V was pared by 7 bases and J by 6 bases, with 19 bases between. DNA of the CDR3: TGTGCCAGCACCCCTTCGGTGGGGGGGGTTCAGCCCCAGCATTTT. The encoded protein is CASTPSVGGVQPQHF.

V and J are TRBV20-1 and TRBJ2-2; 10 nucleotides align to TRBD2. With 0 bases clipped from V and 8 bases from J, the junction kept 12 bases outside the gene matches. Germline V CDR1 and CDR2: DFQATT, SNEGSKA (reference sequence). The CDR3 is made up of 17 amino acids. The CDR3 region has the DNA TGCAGTGCTAGAGATCCAGCGGGGGGGCGAAAGGAAGGGGAGCTGTTTTTT. As protein: CSARDPAGGRKEGELFF.

This clonotype has ten or more counts. The germline gene is not matched at one end of the junction; a read error may be the cause. This chain links TRBV7-7 with TRBJ2-1; TRBD1 might be the D (5 bases). This CDR3 region has 13 residues. Per the germline V gene, CDR1 is SSHAT and CDR2 is FNYEAQ (reference sequence). In DNA form, the CDR3 reads TGTGCTAGCAGCCAAGGGGATAGAAATGAGCAGTTCTTC. This translates into CASSQGDRNEQFF.

Notes on this clonotype: Germline is not matched at one junction end, which may reflect a read error. The chain joins TRBV6-1 to TRBJ2-2, with 7 bases that match TRBD1. The germline CDR1 and CDR2 sequences are MNHNS and SASEGT. The CDR3 spans 14 residues. Here the CDR3 DNA reads TGTGCCAGCAGCGAAGACAGGGTGACGGGGGAGCTGTTTTTT. This gives the protein CASSEDRVTGELFF.

This chain uses TRBV30 with TRBJ1-3, with D possibly TRBD1 on 6 matching bases. This CDR3 is 16 amino acids long. V lost 3 bases to trimming and J lost 5 bases, with 20 bases between them. Germline V gives CDR1 GTSNPN, CDR2 SVGIG (reference sequence). The CDR3 DNA reads TGTGCCTGGAGCTTCGAAGGACAGAACAGACGAAACACCATATATTTT. It encodes CAWSFEGQNRRNTIYF.